These T cell receptor beta chains were read from a single sample in a study of T cell responses to AZD1222 COVID-19 vaccine. Assay: immunoSEQ multiplex PCR; the TCRdb copy retains only in-frame clones and omits some. The profile shows under 130,000 clones, around 91% of them singletons. Sequenced material: peripheral blood, taken on day 0 of AZD1222 vaccination. The receptors come from an adult in good health. The CDR3 runs from the conserved cysteine through the conserved F or W. A D gene is named only where the DNA matches it firmly. Expanded clones are given a class, and other clones once, few, many or no size at all.

>TRBD1|TRBJ1-5|NA|TRBV7-3
TGTGCCAGCAGCCCGAACCGGGACAGGGCTTGCAATCAGCCCCAGCATTTT
CASSPNRDRACNQPQHF
>NA|TRBJ1-1|NA|TRBV7-8
TGTGCCAGCAACTTGAAAGGGTTTAACACTGAAGCTTTCTTT
CASNLKGFNTEAFF
>NA|TRBJ1-2|NA|TRBV4-2
TGTGCCAGCAGCCTAGGGCAGGGAGCCGGGCCCTATGGCTACACCTTC
CASSLGQGAGPYGYTF
>NA|TRBJ1-3|NA|TRBV27
TGTGCCAGCAGACAGGGAATCTCTGGAAACACCATATATTTT
CASRQGISGNTIYF
>TRBD1|TRBJ1-5|NA|TRBV28
TGTGCCAGCGAGGGAACAGGGGCAAATAGCAATCAGCCCCAGCATTTT
CASEGTGANSNQPQHF
>TRBD1|TRBJ1-6|NA|TRBV19
TGTGCCAGTAGGGGACAGGCTGGACCCCTCCACTTT
CASRGQAGPLHF
>TRBD1|TRBJ1-1|NA|TRBV7-8
TGTGCCAGCAGCACGGGGACAGGGGTTGCTGAAGCTTTCTTT
CASSTGTGVAEAFF
>NA|TRBJ2-7|NA|TRBV7-2
TGTGCCAGCACCCCCGCGGGACAGCTTTTTGCCGAGCAGTACTTC
CASTPAGQLFAEQYF
>TRBD1|TRBJ1-4|NA|TRBV28
TGTGCCAGCAGGACCAGGGGGCCCTCAACTAATGAAAAACTGTTTTTT
CASRTRGPSTNEKLFF
>NA|TRBJ1-2|NA|TRBV5-5
TGTGCCAGCAGCTTGGGTTCCTATGGGGTCAGCTATGGCTACACCTTC
CASSLGSYGVSYGYTF
>NA|TRBJ1-5|once|TRBV6-5
TGTGCCAGCAGTTCTGGGAGTGGTCAGCCCCAGCATTTT
CASSSGSGQPQHF
>NA|TRBJ1-6|NA|TRBV30
TGTGCCTGCCGAACACAGAGCTCCTATAATTCACCCCTCCACTTT
CACRTQSSYNSPLHF
>NA|TRBJ2-7|few|TRBV19
TGTGCCAGTAGTCCATACGGGGAATCCTACGAGCAGTACTTC
CASSPYGESYEQYF
>NA|TRBJ1-6|few|TRBV3-1/TRBV3-2
TGTGCCAGCAGCCAGAGCGGTGGCAGCAACTATAATTCACCCCTCCACTTT
CASSQSGGSNYNSPLHF
>NA|TRBJ1-6|NA|TRBV30
TGTGCCTTGACTCCCTCCGGGGGTTACTCACCCCTCCACTTT
CALTPSGGYSPLHF
>TRBD1|TRBJ1-6|NA|TRBV6-5
TGTGCCAGCAGGGGGACAGGGTATTCACCCCTCCACTTT
CASRGTGYSPLHF
>NA|TRBJ2-1|NA|TRBV7-3
TGTGCCAGCAGCTCTGGGACATCCTCCTACAATGAGCAGTTCTTC
CASSSGTSSYNEQFF
>NA|TRBJ1-1|NA|TRBV28
TGTGCCAGCAGTTTAGGGGTGACTGAAGCTTTCTTT
CASSLGVTEAFF
>TRBD1|TRBJ1-2|NA|TRBV27
TGTGCCAGCAGTTTTTCGGGACAGGGGCGGTACCCTATCTATGGCTACACCTTC
CASSFSGQGRYPIYGYTF
>NA|TRBJ1-1|NA|TRBV6-5
TGTGCCAGCAGTTTCCCAATCGGGGCTTTCTTT
CASSFPIGAFF
>TRBD2|TRBJ2-3|NA|TRBV3-1/TRBV3-2
TGTGCCAGCAGCCTGCGACTAGCTGTTAGCACAGATACGCAGTATTTT
CASSLRLAVSTDTQYF
>NA|TRBJ1-1|NA|TRBV7-6
TGTGCCAGCAGCTTAGCGGGACGTCGGAACACTGAAGCTTTCTTT
CASSLAGRRNTEAFF
>NA|TRBJ2-7|NA|TRBV9
TGTGCCAGCAGCCCAAGCAGTCAGAGTTCCTACGAGCAGTACTTC
CASSPSSQSSYEQYF
>NA|TRBJ1-2|NA|TRBV5-3
TGTGCCAGAAGCTTGGCTGAGACCTATGGCTACACCTTC
CARSLAETYGYTF
>NA|TRBJ1-5|NA|TRBV5-8
TGTGCCAGCAGAATTGGGAGGGTTGGGCAGCCCCAGCATTTT
CASRIGRVGQPQHF
>NA|TRBJ2-4|NA|TRBV6-1
TGTGCCAGCAGTGAAGGAGGGCTAGCTAACATTCAGTACTTC
CASSEGGLANIQYF
>NA|TRBJ1-2|NA|TRBV11-2
TGTGCCAGCAAAATCGGCCAGGGAGGCTACACCTTC
CASKIGQGGYTF
>NA|TRBJ1-1|NA|TRBV5-1
TGCGCCAGCAGCTTAACAGGGAACACTGAAGCTTTCTTT
CASSLTGNTEAFF
>NA|TRBJ2-5|NA|TRBV18
TGTGCCAGCTCAACCCCCCAGGAGACCCAGTACTTC
CASSTPQETQYF
>NA|TRBJ1-1|NA|TRBV7-9
TGTGCCAGCACCCAAGGGAGGAACACTGAAGCTTTCTTT
CASTQGRNTEAFF
>NA|TRBJ1-3|NA|TRBV3-1/TRBV3-2
TGTGCCAGCAGCCAATCACCCCACTCTGGAAACACCATATATTTT
CASSQSPHSGNTIYF